Each of the 32 T cell receptor beta chains below was sequenced from the same sample in a study of Graves' ophthalmopathy and Graves' hyperthyroidism. The authors amplified TCR beta CDR3 regions, and they did so from RNA transcripts for repertoire sequencing. HTBI primers served in a first-round RT-PCR, which a second-round multiplex PCR followed. TCRdb reanalysed the multiplex PCR reads using MiXCR and keeps one entry per CDR3 protein. The sample carries some 370,000 distinct CDR3 sequences, 17% recorded once. Sequenced material: peripheral blood. The origin of the receptors is an adult woman with stable Graves' hyperthyroidism.

This clonotype was recorded at least ten times. This chain uses TRBV28 with TRBJ2-7; D ambiguous. CDR1 is MDHEN and CDR2 is SYDVKM in the germline V gene. The V gene lost 6 bases and the J gene lost 1 base, with 7 bases spanning the gap. The CDR3 consists of 12 residues. CDR3 in amino acids: CASRPNSYEQYF. The CDR3 region has the DNA TGTGCCAGCAGGCCGAATTCCTACGAGCAGTACTTC. The variable domain in full, completed from reference TRBV28 and TRBJ2-7, reads DVKVTQSSRYLVKRTGEKVFLECVQDMDHENMFWYRQDPGLGLRLIYFSYDVKMKEKGDIPEGYSVSREKKERFSLILESASTNQTSMYLCASRPNSYEQYFGPGTRLTVT.

This clonotype was picked up many times. This chain uses TRBV24-1 with TRBJ1-5; D unresolved. In germline, CDR1 is KGHDR, CDR2 SFDVKD. The CDR3 totals 14 residues. Trimming left V 4 bases short and J 4 bases short, with 10 bases between. This chain's CDR3 is CATSDRVGNQPQHF. CDR3 DNA sequence: TGTGCCACCAGTGACCGGGTCGGGAATCAGCCCCAGCATTTT.

This clonotype was counted at least ten times. The chain employs TRBV7-3 and TRBJ2-5, with 11 bases that match TRBD2. Germline values: CDR1 SGHTA, CDR2 FQGTGA. The CDR3 extends over 15 amino acids. With 2 bases clipped from V and 4 bases from J, the junction kept 3 bases outside the gene matches. The CDR3 region has the DNA TGTGCCAGCAGCTTACGTGGGACTAGCGGAGAGACCCAGTACTTC. It yields the protein CASSLRGTSGETQYF.

This clonotype showed up just a few times. The CDR3 nucleotides read TGTGCCAGCAGTGTTACTAGCCCCGGGGAGCTGTTTTTT. It is translated as CASSVTSPGELFF. The chain uses TRBV28 and TRBJ2-2; D is perhaps TRBD2 (6 bases). Germline loops: CDR1 MDHEN, CDR2 SYDVKM. V lost 5 bases and J 6 bases, leaving 10 bases between the germline ends. This CDR3 comprises 13 residues. The entire variable domain, with the rest obtained from reference TRBV28 and TRBJ2-2, is as follows: DVKVTQSSRYLVKRTGEKVFLECVQDMDHENMFWYRQDPGLGLRLIYFSYDVKMKEKGDIPEGYSVSREKKERFSLILESASTNQTSMYLCASSVTSPGELFFGEGSRLTVL.

The chain employs TRBV4-3 and TRBJ1-2; no reliable D call. In germline, CDR1 is LGHNA, CDR2 YSLEER. CDR3 length: 14 amino acids. Trimming shortened V by 0 bases and J by 8 bases, and 13 bases separated the two germline ends. The CDR3 here is CASSQDKWVEGYTF. The CDR3 nucleotides are TGCGCCAGCAGCCAAGATAAGTGGGTTGAGGGCTACACCTTC.

This clonotype was seen at least ten times. The chain employs TRBV20-1 and TRBJ2-7, with D perhaps TRBD2 (6 bases). Deletions cut 5 bases from V and 2 bases from J, with 16 bases between. The CDR3 totals 14 residues. The V gene's germline CDR1 is DFQATT and CDR2 SNEGSKA (reference sequence). The CDR3, as DNA: TGCAGTGCTCTCGAGGGAGGCAGACCCTACGAGCAGTACTTC. Protein: CSALEGGRPYEQYF.

This chain links TRBV6-1 with TRBJ1-5; D is possibly TRBD1 (5 bases). Per germline, CDR1 MNHNS and CDR2 SASEGT. V was cut by 5 bases and J by 3 bases, with 14 bases left in between. The CDR3 is made up of 15 amino acids. The CDR3 sequence is CASSRQLSVNQPQHF. DNA of the CDR3: TGTGCCAGCAGTCGACAGCTTAGCGTCAATCAGCCCCAGCATTTT.

This clonotype was seen ten or more times. This rearrangement joins TRBV12-3 or TRBV12-4 to TRBJ1-1, with no clear D. V lost 2 bases and J 4 bases, leaving 11 bases between the germline ends. The CDR3 totals 14 residues. The CDR3 region has the DNA TGTGCCAGCAGTTTACAGCGCCGGGGCACTGAAGCTTTCTTT. This codes for CASSLQRRGTEAFF.

This clonotype appeared many times. V gene TRBV24-1 combines with J gene TRBJ2-5, with D unclear. Germline V gene data show CDR1 as KGHDR and CDR2 as SFDVKD. Trimming left V 3 bases short and J 1 base short, with 11 bases between. The CDR3 spans 15 residues. CDR3 in amino acids: CATSDPSATQETQYF. CDR3 bases: TGTGCCACCAGTGATCCGTCGGCCACCCAAGAGACCCAGTACTTC.

This clonotype has a count of ten or more. V gene TRBV6-1 combines with J gene TRBJ2-7; D gene uncertain. Per the germline V gene, CDR1 is MNHNS and CDR2 is SASEGT. Trimming took 6 bases from V and 0 from J, leaving 12 bases between them. The CDR3 totals 14 residues. CDR3 bases: TGTGCCAGCAGCTCGGTACGGCTCTCCTACGAGCAGTACTTC. This gives the protein CASSSVRLSYEQYF.

This clonotype came up many times. The chain recombines TRBV28 with TRBJ1-1; D is unresolved. CDR1 is MDHEN and CDR2 is SYDVKM in the germline V gene. V was trimmed by 6 bases and J by 4 bases, leaving 9 bases between them. The CDR3 loop spans 12 amino acids. The CDR3 bases are TGTGCCAGCAGGGGCAGCCCCACTGAAGCTTTCTTT. This translates into CASRGSPTEAFF.

This clonotype occurred many times. V gene TRBV6-1 combines with J gene TRBJ1-6; a weak D match, TRBD1 (5 bases). CDR3 length equals 14 residues. V lost 6 bases to trimming and J lost 7 bases, with 13 bases between them. Germline V gene lookup returns CDR1 MNHNS and CDR2 SASEGT. The DNA for the CDR3 is TGTGCCAGCAGCAGGGCGGTAGGAAATTCACCCCTCCACTTT. Translated: CASSRAVGNSPLHF.

Many counts were recorded for this clonotype. The V and J genes are TRBV10-3 and TRBJ2-7, with D uncertain. CDR3 length: 14 residues. Germline assignment: CDR1 ENHRY and CDR2 SYGVKD. V was shortened by 3 bases and J by 5 bases, with 14 bases between the two germline ends. CDR3 nucleotide sequence: TGTGCCATCAGTGAAACGGGTACGCTTCACGAGCAGTACTTC. Translated: CAISETGTLHEQYF.

A word on this clonotype: This could be a read error, since a much larger clone is one nucleotide away. Since the CDR3 does not end with the conserved phenylalanine or tryptophan, this likely comes from a read error. The rearrangement joins TRBV19 to TRBJ1-2; D not resolved. The CDR3 is 14 amino acids. Per the germline V gene, CDR1 is LNHDA and CDR2 is SQIVND (reference sequence). Trimming removed 7 bases at V and 1 base at J, with 13 bases between. The CDR3 nucleotides read TGTGCCAGTAACCCTCGGGGATATAACTATGGCTACACCGTC. It codes for CASNPRGYNYGYTV.

This rearrangement joins TRBV30 to TRBJ2-2; D might be TRBD2 (7 bases). The CDR3 is 14 amino acids. V gave up 0 bases and J gave up 6 bases, with 11 bases separating them. Germline V gene sequence: CDR1 GTSNPN, CDR2 SVGIG (reference sequence). The chain's CDR3 is CAWSVLGGAGELFF. The DNA for the CDR3 is TGTGCCTGGAGTGTACTAGGGGGGGCCGGGGAGCTGTTTTTT.

The chain couples TRBV2 to TRBJ2-7, with 12 bases that match TRBD2. CDR1 and CDR2 (germline): SNHLY, FYNNEI. The ends lost 8 bases at V and 4 bases at J; junction bases unmatched: 3. The CDR3 loop spans 13 amino acids. CDR3 DNA sequence: TGTGCCAGCGGTGGGACTAGCGGGTACGAGCAGTACTTC. It encodes CASGGTSGYEQYF.

This clonotype was found many times. The V call is TRBV6-5, the J call TRBJ1-5; D is ambiguous. Between the trimmed V and J ends, which lost 0 bases and 0 bases, there was a span of 9 bases. The germline CDR1 and CDR2 sequences are MNHEY and SVGAGI. There are 16 residues in the CDR3. CDR3 sequence (DNA): TGTGCCAGCAGTTACTCGACTGGGGTTAGCAATCAGCCCCAGCATTTT. It yields the protein CASSYSTGVSNQPQHF.

This clonotype has ten or more counts. The CDR3 does not end in the conserved phenylalanine or tryptophan, so this is likely a read error. The CDR3: CASSSLTGGLETQYL. CDR3 sequence (DNA): TGTGCCAGCAGTTCCTTAACAGGGGGCTTGGAGACCCAGTACCTC. The genes are TRBV28 and TRBJ2-5, with 9 nucleotides matching TRBD1. The germline gives CDR1 MDHEN, CDR2 SYDVKM. V was clipped by 4 bases and J by 5 bases; unmatched bases: 8. This CDR3 spans 15 amino acids.

This clonotype was counted ten times or more. The junction shows a germline mismatch at one end, possibly a read error. This chain joins TRBV7-2 and TRBJ2-7; 7 bases are shared with TRBD2. CDR1 is SGHTA, CDR2 FQGNSA, per germline. The CDR3 loop spans 16 amino acids. The chain's CDR3 is CASRRMGTKSSHEQYF. For the CDR3, the DNA is TGTGCCAGCAGACGTATGGGGACTAAAAGCTCCCACGAGCAGTACTTC.

The rearrangement uses TRBV20-1 and TRBJ2-7; 8 bases agree with TRBD2. CDR1 and CDR2 (germline): DFQATT, SNEGSKA (reference sequence). This CDR3 has 14 amino acids. After removal of 4 bases from V and 6 bases from J, the junction contained 11 bases not matched to a gene. The CDR3 spells CSATPQLAASEQYF. The DNA for the CDR3 is TGCAGTGCTACCCCCCAACTAGCGGCAAGCGAGCAGTACTTC.

This clonotype was seen ten or more times. V usage is TRBV28 and J usage is TRBJ1-3, with D unresolved. The V end was cut by 6 bases, the J end by 0 bases, with 21 bases between. CDR1 is MDHEN, CDR2 SYDVKM, per germline. The CDR3 is 18 amino acids. CDR3 sequence reads: CASRNAISSLGSGNTIYF. The CDR3 region has the DNA TGTGCCAGCAGAAACGCTATTTCTAGCTTGGGCTCTGGAAACACCATATATTTT.

This clonotype was seen just once. This chain connects TRBV6-1 to TRBJ2-7; 7 bases fit TRBD1. With 1 base clipped from V and 2 bases from J, the junction kept 5 bases outside the gene matches. The CDR3 has 15 residues. Germline CDR1 reads MNHNS; CDR2 reads SASEGT. CDR3 sequence reads: CASSEEQGSTYEQYF. For the CDR3, the DNA is TGTGCCAGCAGTGAAGAACAGGGGAGCACCTACGAGCAGTACTTC.

This clonotype appeared many times. V gene TRBV30 combines with J gene TRBJ1-2; no firm D call. The CDR3 extends over 13 amino acids. Trimming took off 2 bases at V and 8 bases at J, with 15 bases between the two ends. Per germline, CDR1 GTSNPN and CDR2 SVGIG (reference sequence). CDR3 loop: CAWSPNYLGGYTF. CDR3 nucleotides: TGTGCCTGGAGTCCTAACTATCTCGGGGGCTACACCTTC.

This clonotype was recorded many times. J is TRBJ1-1 and V is TRBV11-2; D unresolved. V lost 4 bases and J lost 10, with 10 bases in between. CDR3 length: 11 amino acids. CDR1 SGHAT and CDR2 FQNNGV come from the germline V gene. CDR3 loop: CASSSVLGAFF. The CDR3 coding sequence is TGTGCCAGCAGCTCGGTTTTGGGAGCTTTCTTT.

Note on this clonotype: A much larger clone differs from this one at a single base, so this may be a read error. The V gene is TRBV28, the J gene TRBJ1-1, with unresolved D. The germline V gene has CDR1 MDHEN and CDR2 SYDVKM. The CDR3 spans 12 residues. This CDR3 reads CASSFTVSEVFF. DNA of the CDR3: TGTGCCAGCAGTTTTACGGTATCTGAAGTTTTCTTT.

The V and J genes are TRBV7-2 and TRBJ2-7; TRBD1 agrees at 9 bases. V lost 0 bases and J lost 2; bases outside the gene matches: 5. The CDR3 has 16 residues. Per the germline V gene, CDR1 is SGHTA and CDR2 is FQGNSA. The CDR3 nucleotides are TGTGCCAGCAGCTTAGCGTTCGGACAGGGGACCTACGAGCAGTACTTC. It is translated as CASSLAFGQGTYEQYF.

This clonotype was seen only a few times. The gene calls are TRBV3-1 and TRBJ1-2, with a tentative D call TRBD1 (6 bases). V lost 0 bases to trimming and J lost 8 bases, with 10 bases between them. The CDR3 length is 13 residues. Looked up from germline, CDR1 is LGHDT and CDR2 is YNNKEL (reference sequence). CDR3 coding DNA: TGTGCCAGCAGCCAAGATCGGGGGCAGGGCTACACCTTC. Its protein product is CASSQDRGQGYTF.

This clonotype was picked up many times. The V call is TRBV10-3, the J call TRBJ1-2; 8 positions match TRBD1. This CDR3 region has 15 residues. Trimming cost V 9 bases and J 1 base; bases outside gene matches: 10. The germline gives CDR1 ENHRY, CDR2 SYGVKD. The CDR3 sequence is CAIGTGHGLNYGYTF. As DNA, the CDR3 is TGTGCCATTGGGACAGGACACGGACTTAACTATGGCTACACCTTC.

As concerns this clonotype: This sequence may be a read error, since a much larger clone differs from it by one base. The conserved closing phenylalanine or tryptophan is absent in this CDR3, likely reflecting a read error. The rearrangement uses TRBV6-5 and TRBJ1-5, with 7 bases fitting TRBD1. The CDR3 has 15 residues. The J segment lost 1 base and the V segment lost 2 bases, leaving 2 bases of the junction unmatched. The germline CDR1 and CDR2 sequences are MNHEY and SVGAGI. CDR3 region: CASSYDRESNQPQHL. The DNA of the CDR3 is TGTGCCAGCAGTTACGACAGGGAAAGCAATCAGCCCCAGCATTTG.

The table lists this clonotype with many counts. The J gene is TRBJ2-7, the V gene TRBV10-3; the match to TRBD1 covers 7 bases. The germline CDR1 and CDR2 sequences are ENHRY and SYGVKD. With V trimmed by 6 bases and J by 2 bases, 7 bases remained unmatched. The CDR3 totals 14 residues. The CDR3 DNA is TGTGCCATCAGAGATAACAGGGGACCCTACGAGCAGTACTTC. This encodes CAIRDNRGPYEQYF.

At least ten counts were recorded for this clonotype. The chain combines TRBV19 with TRBJ1-5; 9 nucleotides align to TRBD1. Germline CDR1 is LNHDA and CDR2 is SQIVND (reference sequence). The CDR3 is 16 residues long. The V and J ends lost 5 bases and 2 bases, in that order; junction bases with no gene match: 7. The CDR3 nucleotides are TGTGCCAGTAGTTCACAGGGGGCGCCGGGCAATCAGCCCCAGCATTTT. Its translation is CASSSQGAPGNQPQHF.

With respect to this clonotype: A much larger clone sits a single nucleotide away, making a read error possible. This chain connects TRBV2 to TRBJ2-7; weak D call: TRBD2 (5 bases). The CDR3 length is 13 residues. CDR1 SNHLY and CDR2 FYNNEI come from the germline V gene. The CDR3 DNA is TGTGCCAGCAGCCTGACGGAGGCCTACGAGCAGTGCTTC. Translation gives CASSLTEAYEQCF.